This is a list of T cell receptor beta chains from one sample in a study of beta chain features in type 1 diabetes. TCRdb's copy holds only in-frame clones and misses some; the assay was immunoSEQ multiplex PCR. This table has about 27,000 clones, approximately 55% appearing once. Material for sequencing was Tregs from blood. The receptor set was obtained from a woman aged 18-30 years with type 1 diabetes. CDR3s include the opening cysteine and the closing phenylalanine or tryptophan. A D gene is named only where the DNA matches it firmly. Some rows mark clone size as missing; the rest say once, few, many or name a class of expanded clone.

j_gene: TRBJ2-2
abundance: once
v_gene: TRBV9
d_gene: -
CDR3aa: CASSVTVSANTGELFF
CDR3nt: TGTGCCAGCAGCGTAACGGTCTCCGCAAACACCGGGGAGCTGTTTTTT

j_gene: TRBJ2-7
abundance: -
v_gene: TRBV29-1
d_gene: TRBD1
CDR3aa: CSASQTGYEQYF
CDR3nt: TGCAGCGCAAGTCAGACAGGGTACGAGCAGTACTTC

j_gene: TRBJ2-3
abundance: -
v_gene: TRBV28
d_gene: -
CDR3aa: CASSTSGGTDTQYF
CDR3nt: TGTGCCAGCAGTACTAGTGGGGGCACAGATACGCAGTATTTT

j_gene: TRBJ2-1
abundance: -
v_gene: TRBV29-1
d_gene: TRBD2
CDR3aa: CSVPGTSARFNEQFF
CDR3nt: TGCAGCGTCCCCGGGACTAGCGCCCGTTTCAATGAGCAGTTCTTC

j_gene: TRBJ1-1
abundance: -
v_gene: TRBV28
d_gene: -
CDR3aa: CASSSGQRNTEAFF
CDR3nt: TGTGCCAGCAGTTCGGGACAACGGAACACTGAAGCTTTCTTT

j_gene: TRBJ1-1
abundance: few
v_gene: TRBV11-2
d_gene: TRBD1
CDR3aa: CASSLGQGNTEAFF
CDR3nt: TGTGCCAGCAGCTTAGGACAGGGCAACACTGAAGCTTTCTTT

j_gene: TRBJ1-2
abundance: once
v_gene: TRBV29-1
d_gene: TRBD1
CDR3aa: CSVDRGYGYTF
CDR3nt: TGCAGCGTTGACAGGGGGTATGGCTACACCTTC

j_gene: TRBJ2-3
abundance: medium-sized
v_gene: TRBV7-9
d_gene: -
CDR3aa: CASSLSGQLTDTQYF
CDR3nt: TGTGCCAGCAGCTTATCCGGACAGCTCACAGATACGCAGTATTTT

j_gene: TRBJ1-5
abundance: -
v_gene: TRBV2
d_gene: -
CDR3aa: CASSDGSGSYQPQHF
CDR3nt: TGTGCCAGCAGTGATGGATCAGGGTCCTACCAGCCCCAGCATTTT

j_gene: TRBJ2-3
abundance: few
v_gene: TRBV2
d_gene: TRBD2
CDR3aa: CASSRTSGGTDTQYF
CDR3nt: TGTGCCAGCAGTAGGACTAGCGGCGGTACAGATACGCAGTATTTT

j_gene: TRBJ1-5
abundance: -
v_gene: TRBV11-2
d_gene: -
CDR3aa: CASSLAGVGQPQHF
CDR3nt: TGTGCCAGCAGCTTAGCGGGGGTTGGGCAGCCCCAGCATTTT

j_gene: TRBJ1-2
abundance: -
v_gene: TRBV5-6
d_gene: -
CDR3aa: CASSLDGGPYGYTF
CDR3nt: TGTGCCAGCAGCTTGGATGGGGGCCCCTATGGCTACACCTTC

j_gene: TRBJ2-3
abundance: -
v_gene: TRBV6-1
d_gene: TRBD2
CDR3aa: CASSGLAGGPDTQYF
CDR3nt: TGTGCCAGCAGCGGACTAGCGGGAGGCCCAGATACGCAGTATTTT

j_gene: TRBJ2-5
abundance: -
v_gene: TRBV7-9
d_gene: TRBD2
CDR3aa: CASSSTSGRPGAQYF
CDR3nt: TGTGCCAGCAGCTCAACTAGCGGGAGGCCAGGGGCCCAGTACTTC

j_gene: TRBJ2-7
abundance: -
v_gene: TRBV30
d_gene: TRBD1
CDR3aa: CAWRRGRGLYEQYF
CDR3nt: TGTGCCTGGAGGAGGGGGCGCGGACTCTACGAGCAGTACTTC

j_gene: TRBJ2-5
abundance: few
v_gene: TRBV19
d_gene: -
CDR3aa: CASIAGAEQETQYF
CDR3nt: TGTGCCAGTATTGCGGGGGCCGAACAAGAGACCCAGTACTTC

j_gene: TRBJ1-5
abundance: once
v_gene: TRBV5-1
d_gene: TRBD1
CDR3aa: CASSLGDRDNQPQHF
CDR3nt: TGCGCCAGCAGCTTGGGGGACAGGGACAATCAGCCCCAGCATTTT

j_gene: TRBJ2-7
abundance: -
v_gene: TRBV4-1
d_gene: TRBD1
CDR3aa: CASSQAYSARTGRSYEQYF
CDR3nt: TGCGCCAGCAGCCAAGCGTACTCTGCCAGGACAGGGCGGTCCTACGAGCAGTACTTC

j_gene: TRBJ2-1
abundance: -
v_gene: TRBV7-2
d_gene: -
CDR3aa: CASSLERGSGNEQFF
CDR3nt: TGTGCCAGCAGCTTAGAGAGGGGTAGCGGAAATGAGCAGTTCTTC

j_gene: TRBJ2-1
abundance: once
v_gene: TRBV25-1
d_gene: -
CDR3aa: CASSESNRGGEQFF
CDR3nt: TGTGCCAGCAGTGAATCGAATAGGGGTGGTGAGCAGTTCTTC

j_gene: TRBJ1-5
abundance: few
v_gene: TRBV7-2
d_gene: TRBD1
CDR3aa: CASSFDRGAQPQHF
CDR3nt: TGTGCCAGCAGCTTTGACAGGGGAGCACAGCCCCAGCATTTT

j_gene: TRBJ2-5
abundance: -
v_gene: TRBV6-1
d_gene: TRBD2
CDR3aa: CASSEADLAGAETQYF
CDR3nt: TGTGCCAGCAGTGAAGCGGACCTAGCGGGAGCAGAGACCCAGTACTTC

j_gene: TRBJ1-2
abundance: -
v_gene: TRBV18
d_gene: TRBD1
CDR3aa: CASSPLVAGQGDGYTF
CDR3nt: TGTGCCAGCTCACCACTAGTAGCGGGACAGGGAGACGGCTACACCTTC

j_gene: TRBJ2-1
abundance: -
v_gene: TRBV30
d_gene: -
CDR3aa: CAWSVLANEQFF
CDR3nt: TGTGCCTGGAGTGTACTTGCAAATGAGCAGTTCTTC

j_gene: TRBJ1-2
abundance: -
v_gene: TRBV18
d_gene: -
CDR3aa: CASSPRAGEYGYTF
CDR3nt: TGTGCCAGCTCACCACGGGCAGGGGAGTATGGCTACACCTTC

j_gene: TRBJ2-1
abundance: once
v_gene: TRBV4-3
d_gene: TRBD2
CDR3aa: CASSQEGLGGGNEQFF
CDR3nt: TGCGCCAGCAGCCAGGAGGGACTAGGAGGCGGAAATGAGCAGTTCTTC

j_gene: TRBJ2-3
abundance: few
v_gene: TRBV7-2
d_gene: TRBD2
CDR3aa: CASSLMAGVADTQYF
CDR3nt: TGTGCCAGCAGCTTAATGGCGGGAGTCGCAGATACGCAGTATTTT

j_gene: TRBJ2-1
abundance: -
v_gene: TRBV5-6
d_gene: -
CDR3aa: CASSEGTSNSYNEQFF
CDR3nt: TGTGCCAGCAGCGAAGGGACTTCAAACTCCTACAATGAGCAGTTCTTC

j_gene: TRBJ1-2
abundance: -
v_gene: TRBV19
d_gene: -
CDR3aa: CASSERTAGGYTF
CDR3nt: TGTGCCAGTAGTGAGCGGACAGCCGGTGGCTACACCTTC

j_gene: TRBJ2-2
abundance: -
v_gene: TRBV5-1
d_gene: TRBD1
CDR3aa: CASSSGQGGNTGELFF
CDR3nt: TGCGCCAGCAGCTCAGGACAGGGGGGCAACACCGGGGAGCTGTTTTTT

j_gene: TRBJ2-2
abundance: -
v_gene: TRBV27
d_gene: TRBD1
CDR3aa: CASSFQGATGELFF
CDR3nt: TGTGCCAGCAGTTTCCAGGGGGCTACCGGGGAGCTGTTTTTT

j_gene: TRBJ2-5
abundance: few
v_gene: TRBV7-2
d_gene: TRBD1
CDR3aa: CASSYGQGRVETQYF
CDR3nt: TGTGCCAGCAGCTACGGACAGGGGAGGGTTGAGACCCAGTACTTC

j_gene: TRBJ2-3
abundance: -
v_gene: TRBV19
d_gene: TRBD1
CDR3aa: CASRTGGADTQYF
CDR3nt: TGTGCCAGTAGGACAGGGGGGGCAGATACGCAGTATTTT

j_gene: TRBJ1-1
abundance: -
v_gene: TRBV19
d_gene: -
CDR3aa: CATTRDNTEAFF
CDR3nt: TGTGCCACCACGAGGGATAACACTGAAGCTTTCTTT